This T cell receptor (beta chain) was sequenced in a study of blood T cell repertoires in COVID-19. Overall study context: Sample material is recorded as cDNA or gDNA derived from T cells, B-cell-depleted T cells, or PBMCs.

In the study's own analysis: How many nucleated cells were present was estimated from reference gene primer amplification. TCRdb's table, derived via immunoSEQ multiplex PCR, lists solely in-frame clones and lacks some. V and J calls and clone size are copied from that table; D and trimming were computed from the DNA. The sample yields 45,000 to 60,000 clones, 90% to 95% seen once. The TCR originated in a man aged 45-65 years with acute or convalescent COVID-19. Sequencing used peripheral blood.

The DNA of the CDR3 is TGCGCCAGCAGCCCGTGGACAGGGGGTCATGGCTACACCTTC. Amino acids: CASSPWTGGHGYTF. The chain recombines TRBV5-1 with TRBJ1-2; TRBD1 aligns across 10 bases. Germline V lookup: CDR1 SGHRS, CDR2 YFSETQ. V lost 4 bases and J lost 6; bases outside the gene matches: 6. CDR3 length: 14 residues. Combining the CDR3 with reference TRBV5-1 and TRBJ1-2 gives the whole variable domain KAGVTQTPRYLIKTRGQQVTLSCSPISGHRSVSWYQQTPGQGLQFLFEYFSETQRNKGNFPGRFSGRQFSNSRSEMNVSTLELGDSALYLCASSPWTGGHGYTFGSGTRLTVV.